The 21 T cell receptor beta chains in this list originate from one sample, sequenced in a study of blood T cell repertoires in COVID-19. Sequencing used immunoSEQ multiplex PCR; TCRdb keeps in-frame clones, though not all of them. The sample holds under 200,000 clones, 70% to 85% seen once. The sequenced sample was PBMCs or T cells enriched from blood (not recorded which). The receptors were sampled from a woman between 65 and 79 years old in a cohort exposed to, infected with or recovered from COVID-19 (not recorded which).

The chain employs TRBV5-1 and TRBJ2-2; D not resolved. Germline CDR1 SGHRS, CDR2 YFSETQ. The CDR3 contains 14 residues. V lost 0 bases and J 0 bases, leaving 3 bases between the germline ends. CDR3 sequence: CASSLAANTGELFF. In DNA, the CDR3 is TGCGCCAGCAGCTTGGCGGCGAACACCGGGGAGCTGTTTTTT.

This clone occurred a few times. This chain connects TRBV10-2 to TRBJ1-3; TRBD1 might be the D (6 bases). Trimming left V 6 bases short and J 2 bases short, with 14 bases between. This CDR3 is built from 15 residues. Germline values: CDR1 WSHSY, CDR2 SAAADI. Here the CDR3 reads CASSRGLPTGNTIYF. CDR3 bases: TGCGCCAGCAGCAGGGGTCTCCCCACTGGAAACACCATATATTTT.

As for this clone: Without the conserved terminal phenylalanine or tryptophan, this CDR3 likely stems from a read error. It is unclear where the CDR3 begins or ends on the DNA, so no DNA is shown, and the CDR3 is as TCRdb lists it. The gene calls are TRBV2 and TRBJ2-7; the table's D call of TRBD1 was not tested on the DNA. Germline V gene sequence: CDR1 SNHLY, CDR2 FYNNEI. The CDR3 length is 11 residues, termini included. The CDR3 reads CASNRQGPYAL.

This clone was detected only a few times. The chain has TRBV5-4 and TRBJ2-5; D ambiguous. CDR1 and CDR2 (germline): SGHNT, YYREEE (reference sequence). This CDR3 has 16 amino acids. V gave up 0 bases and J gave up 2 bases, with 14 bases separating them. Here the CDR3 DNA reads TGTGCCAGCAGCTTGGCCAAGGTCAGGTCACAAGAGACCCAGTACTTC. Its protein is CASSLAKVRSQETQYF.

The DNA for the CDR3 is TGTGCCAGCAGCCCCCTAGCGGGAGTCACCGGGGAGCTGTTTTTT. This encodes CASSPLAGVTGELFF. The rearrangement links TRBV14 to TRBJ2-2; TRBD2 matches 10 bases. The germline V gene has CDR1 SGHDN and CDR2 FVKESK. The V gene end was trimmed by 4 bases and the J gene end by 4 bases; junction bases not matched to a gene: 3. The CDR3 runs 15 residues.

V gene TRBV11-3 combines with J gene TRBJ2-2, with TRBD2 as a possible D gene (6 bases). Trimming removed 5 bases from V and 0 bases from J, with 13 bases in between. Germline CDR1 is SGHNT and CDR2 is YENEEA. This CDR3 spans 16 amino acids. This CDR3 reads CASSPRRDSNTGELFF. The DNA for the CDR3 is TGTGCCAGCAGCCCCCGCAGGGACTCGAACACCGGGGAGCTGTTTTTT.

CDR3 in amino acids: CASSERLAGVLYNEQFF. CDR3 DNA: TGTGCCAGCAGTGAACGGCTAGCGGGAGTCCTTTACAATGAGCAGTTCTTC. This sequence joins TRBV6-1 and TRBJ2-1; 10 bases match TRBD2. Trimming at V came to 2 bases and at J to 4 bases, leaving 8 bases not matched to a gene. The CDR3 is 17 residues long. The germline gives CDR1 MNHNS, CDR2 SASEGT.

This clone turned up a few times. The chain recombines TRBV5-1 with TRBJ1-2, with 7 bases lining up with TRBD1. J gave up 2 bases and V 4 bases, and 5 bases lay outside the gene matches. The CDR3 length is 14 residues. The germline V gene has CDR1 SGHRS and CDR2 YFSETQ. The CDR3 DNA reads TGCGCCAGCAGCCATACGACAGGGAACTATGGCTACACCTTC. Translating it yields CASSHTTGNYGYTF.

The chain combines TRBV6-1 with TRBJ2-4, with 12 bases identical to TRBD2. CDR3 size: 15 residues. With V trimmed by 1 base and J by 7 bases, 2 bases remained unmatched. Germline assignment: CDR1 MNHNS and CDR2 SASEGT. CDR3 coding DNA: TGTGCCAGCAGTGAAGAAACTAGCGGGAGGAACATTCAGTACTTC. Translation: CASSEETSGRNIQYF.

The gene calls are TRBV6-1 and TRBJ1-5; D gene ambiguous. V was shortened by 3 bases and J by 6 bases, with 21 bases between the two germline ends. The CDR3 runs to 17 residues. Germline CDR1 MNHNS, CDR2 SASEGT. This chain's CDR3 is CASSDTRGGQTRQPQHF. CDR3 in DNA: TGTGCCAGCAGTGATACACGCGGCGGGCAGACACGTCAGCCCCAGCATTTT.

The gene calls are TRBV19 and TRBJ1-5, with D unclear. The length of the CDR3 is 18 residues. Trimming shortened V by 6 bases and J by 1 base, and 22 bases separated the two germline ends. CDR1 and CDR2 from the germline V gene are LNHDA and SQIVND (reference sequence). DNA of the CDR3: TGTGCCAGTAGAAAAGGAGGACTCCAGGTTTGGAGCAATCAGCCCCAGCATTTT. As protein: CASRKGGLQVWSNQPQHF.

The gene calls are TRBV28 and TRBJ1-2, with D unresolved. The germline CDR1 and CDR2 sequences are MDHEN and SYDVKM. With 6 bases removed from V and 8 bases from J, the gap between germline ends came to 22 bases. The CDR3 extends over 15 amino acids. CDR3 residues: CASSSPQRAVLGYTF. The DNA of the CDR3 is TGTGCCAGCAGCTCGCCGCAGCGGGCCGTTTTGGGCTACACCTTC.

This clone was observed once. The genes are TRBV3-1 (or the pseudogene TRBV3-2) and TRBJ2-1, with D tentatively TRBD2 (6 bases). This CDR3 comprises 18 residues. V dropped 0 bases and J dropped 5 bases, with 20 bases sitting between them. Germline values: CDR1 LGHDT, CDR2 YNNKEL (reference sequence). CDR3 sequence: CASSQDRQLGTLNNEQFF. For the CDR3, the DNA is TGTGCCAGCAGCCAAGATCGTCAGTTAGGGACTCTCAACAATGAGCAGTTCTTC.

CDR3 in DNA: TGCGCCAGCGCGACTAGCGGATACAATGAGCAGTTCTTC. Encoded protein: CASATSGYNEQFF. This chain joins TRBV5-1 and TRBJ2-1; TRBD2 aligns across 9 bases. CDR3 length: 13 residues. Germline assignment: CDR1 SGHRS and CDR2 YFSETQ. Unmatched junction bases numbered 3, after V lost 7 bases and J lost 4 bases.

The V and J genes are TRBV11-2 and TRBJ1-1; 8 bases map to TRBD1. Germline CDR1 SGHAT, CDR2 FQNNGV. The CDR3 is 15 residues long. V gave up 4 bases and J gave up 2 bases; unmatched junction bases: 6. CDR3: CASSSPGQGNTEAFF. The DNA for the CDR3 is TGTGCCAGCAGCTCACCTGGACAGGGAAACACTGAAGCTTTCTTT. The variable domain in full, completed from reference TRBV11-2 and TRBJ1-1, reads EAGVAQSPRYKIIEKRQSVAFWCNPISGHATLYWYQQILGQGPKLLIQFQNNGVVDDSQLPKDRFSAERLKGVDSTLKIQPAKLEDSAVYLCASSSPGQGNTEAFFGQGTRLTVV.

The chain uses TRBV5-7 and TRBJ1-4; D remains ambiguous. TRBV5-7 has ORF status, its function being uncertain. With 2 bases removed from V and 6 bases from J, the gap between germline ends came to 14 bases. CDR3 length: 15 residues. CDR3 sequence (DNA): TGTGCCAGCAGCTTTCAAGCCCCTCAGGATGAAAAACTGTTTTTT. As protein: CASSFQAPQDEKLFF.

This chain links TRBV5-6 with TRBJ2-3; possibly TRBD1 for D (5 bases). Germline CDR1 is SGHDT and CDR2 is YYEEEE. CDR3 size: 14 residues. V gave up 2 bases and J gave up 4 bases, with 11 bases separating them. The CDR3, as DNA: TGTGCCAGCAGCTTCAGGGTGGATGCAGATACGCAGTATTTT. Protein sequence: CASSFRVDADTQYF.

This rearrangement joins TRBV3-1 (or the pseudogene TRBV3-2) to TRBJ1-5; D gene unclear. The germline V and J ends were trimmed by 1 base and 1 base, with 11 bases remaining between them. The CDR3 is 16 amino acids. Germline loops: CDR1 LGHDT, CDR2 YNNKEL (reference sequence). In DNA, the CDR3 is TGTGCCAGCAGCCAAGGTGGCGGAAGAAGCAATCAGCCCCAGCATTTT. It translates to CASSQGGGRSNQPQHF.

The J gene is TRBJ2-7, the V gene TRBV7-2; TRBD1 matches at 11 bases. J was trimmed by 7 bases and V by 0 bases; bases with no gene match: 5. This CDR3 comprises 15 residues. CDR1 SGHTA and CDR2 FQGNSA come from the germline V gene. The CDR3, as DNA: TGTGCCAGCAGCTTAGCGGGGACAGGGGGAGAAGAGCAGTACTTC. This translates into CASSLAGTGGEEQYF.

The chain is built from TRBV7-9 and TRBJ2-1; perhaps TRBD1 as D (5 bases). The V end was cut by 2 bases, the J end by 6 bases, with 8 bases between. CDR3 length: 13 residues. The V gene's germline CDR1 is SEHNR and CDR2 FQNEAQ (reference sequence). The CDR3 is CASSLRQSNEQFF. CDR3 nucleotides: TGTGCCAGCAGCTTAAGACAGAGCAATGAGCAGTTCTTC.

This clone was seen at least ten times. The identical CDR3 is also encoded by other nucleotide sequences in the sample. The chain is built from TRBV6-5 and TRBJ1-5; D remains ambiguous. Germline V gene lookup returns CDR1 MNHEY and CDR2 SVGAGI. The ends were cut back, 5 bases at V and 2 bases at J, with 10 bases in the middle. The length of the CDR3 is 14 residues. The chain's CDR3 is CASSPRGGNQPQHF. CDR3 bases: TGTGCCAGCAGTCCACGGGGAGGCAATCAGCCCCAGCATTTT.